The T cell receptor (beta chain) under discussion was sequenced for a study of blood T cell repertoires in COVID-19. As concerns this clone: At one of its ends the junction is not consistent with the germline gene, which may arise from a read error.

The table came from immunoSEQ multiplex PCR; TCRdb's copy has only in-frame clones and leaves some out. The sample lists around 100,000 clones, roughly 80% occurring once. CDR1 and CDR2 from the germline V gene are SSHAT and FNYEAQ (reference sequence). The CDR3 has 17 residues. Sequenced input: peripheral blood. J is TRBJ2-5 and V is TRBV7-7; 12 nucleotides align to TRBD1. The TCR originated in a man in his 70s with acute or convalescent COVID-19. The CDR3 DNA reads as TGTGCTAGCAGCCTCCGTGGGGACAGGGGGCTGGGGGAGACCCAGTACTTC. Translation: CASSLRGDRGLGETQYF.